Below, one T cell receptor beta chain is given with its context. The assay was immunoSEQ multiplex PCR, and TCRdb's table has in-frame clones only and misses some. Of about 94,000 clones listed, less than 85% are singletons. There are 14 residues in the CDR3. Germline loops: CDR1 LGHDT, CDR2 YNNKEL (reference sequence). Germline trimming cut 4 bases from V and 2 bases from J; bases unmatched to any gene: 1. The data derive from a study of T cell responses to AZD1222 COVID-19 vaccine. This receptor was obtained from an adult who received the AZD1222 COVID-19 vaccine. The rearrangement joins TRBV3-1 (or the pseudogene TRBV3-2) to TRBJ2-3, with 9 bases fitting TRBD2. The material sequenced was peripheral blood, taken 28 days after the second AZD1222 dose. Written as DNA, the CDR3 is TGTGCCAGCAGCCGCGGGGGGGCCACAGATACGCAGTATTTT. This gives the protein CASSRGGATDTQYF.